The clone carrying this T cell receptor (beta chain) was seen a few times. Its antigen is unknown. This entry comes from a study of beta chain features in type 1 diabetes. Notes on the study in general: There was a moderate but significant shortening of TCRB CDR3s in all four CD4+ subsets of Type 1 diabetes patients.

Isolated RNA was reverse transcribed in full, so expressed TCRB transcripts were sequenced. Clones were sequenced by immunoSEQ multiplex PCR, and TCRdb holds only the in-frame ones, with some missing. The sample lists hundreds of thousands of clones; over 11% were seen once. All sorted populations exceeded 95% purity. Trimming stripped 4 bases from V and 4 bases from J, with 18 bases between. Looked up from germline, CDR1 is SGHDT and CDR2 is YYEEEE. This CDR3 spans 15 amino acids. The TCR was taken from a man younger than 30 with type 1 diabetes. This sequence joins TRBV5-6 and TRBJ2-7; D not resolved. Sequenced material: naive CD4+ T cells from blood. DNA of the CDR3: TGTGCCAGCAGCCCGGGTCCGGGTTCAGCTTACGAGCAGTACTTC. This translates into CASSPGPGSAYEQYF.